The 7 T cell receptor beta chains listed next were all sequenced from one sample in a study of blood T cells in healthy people across ages. Together with a sample-barcoded 5' primer, a J-beta primer mix was included in a second PCR lasting about 7 to 11 cycles. TCRdb used MiXCR to reprocess the 5' RACE reads, holding one entry per CDR3 protein. The sample holds 1.5 million to 2 million distinct CDR3 sequences, approximately 40% seen once. Sequencing used blood. The receptors originated from a human donor in good health.

A note on this clonotype: The junction and the germline gene differ at one end; a read error may be behind it. The chain employs TRBV20-1 and TRBJ2-4; the D gene is possibly TRBD1 (6 bases). In germline, CDR1 is DFQATT, CDR2 SNEGSKA (reference sequence). The CDR3 has 15 residues. The CDR3 DNA sequence: TGCAGTGCCAGAGGCAGGGGCTCGGCCAAAAACATTCAGTACTTC. Its translation: CSARGRGSAKNIQYF.

The CDR3 loop reads CSATGQNEQYF. CDR3 nucleotides: TGCAGTGCCACCGGACAGAACGAGCAGTACTTC. The V call is TRBV20-1, the J call TRBJ2-4, with D perhaps TRBD1 (6 bases). The J call is uncertain, as TRBJ2-7 better fits the DNA end. The CDR3 sequence is 11 residues long. Per germline, CDR1 DFQATT and CDR2 SNEGSKA (reference sequence).

This sequence joins TRBV7-3 and TRBJ1-6; TRBD1 aligns across 7 bases. The CDR3 runs 15 residues. Germline CDR1 reads SGHTA; CDR2 reads FQGTGA. V lost 5 bases, J lost 7 bases, and 8 bases stayed unmatched. The CDR3: CASSPAGTENSPLHF. In nucleotides, the CDR3 is TGTGCCAGCAGCCCGGCGGGGACAGAAAATTCACCCCTCCACTTT.

The chain couples TRBV6-2 or TRBV6-3 to TRBJ2-1; TRBD2 agrees at 11 bases. This CDR3 has 16 amino acids. CDR1 is MNHEY, CDR2 SVGEGT, per germline. Trimming removed 5 bases from V and 5 bases from J; junction bases left unmatched: 8. The CDR3 DNA sequence: TGTGCCAGCAGTGGTACCGTAGCGGGGGGGAACAATGAGCAGTTCTTC. It translates to CASSGTVAGGNNEQFF.

The rearrangement joins TRBV2 to TRBJ2-3; D may be TRBD1 (5 bases). The germline V and J ends were trimmed by 9 bases and 2 bases, with 12 bases remaining between them. The length of the CDR3 is 13 residues. Germline-derived CDR1 and CDR2 are SNHLY and FYNNEI. CDR3 loop: CARHDSITDTQYF. The CDR3 coding sequence is TGTGCCAGACACGACAGCATCACAGATACGCAGTATTTT.

This clonotype occurred once. An end of the junction differs from the germline gene, which may be a read error. The chain links TRBV29-1 to TRBJ1-4, with 7 positions matching TRBD1. Germline values: CDR1 SQVTM, CDR2 ANQGSEA. The CDR3 length is 13 residues. The CDR3 bases are TGCAGCGTTGGGACAGGAACTAATGAAGAACTGTTTTTT. Protein sequence: CSVGTGTNEELFF. Looking up the rest from reference TRBV29-1 and TRBJ1-4 gives the full variable domain: SAVISQKPSRDICQRGTSLTIQCQVDSQVTMMFWYRQQPGQSLTLIATANQGSEATYESGFVIDKFPISRPNLTFSTLTVSNMSPEDSSIYLCSVGTGTNEELFFGSGTQLSVL.

This chain connects TRBV7-2 to TRBJ2-3; 7 bases map to TRBD1. The CDR3 contains 17 residues. Looked up from germline, CDR1 is SGHTA and CDR2 is FQGNSA. Trimming removed 6 bases from V and 3 bases from J; junction bases left unmatched: 15. CDR3 nucleotide sequence: TGTGCCAGCAGTCGGGCGATCAGGGGGACGGGAACAGATACGCAGTATTTT. This codes for CASSRAIRGTGTDTQYF.